This passage covers 11 T cell receptor beta chains from one sample sequenced in a study of CD8 T cells in ankylosing spondylitis. One entry per CDR3 protein results from TCRdb running MiXCR on the 5' RACE reads. The table has roughly 240,000 distinct CDR3 sequences, 8% to 10% seen once. Source material: blood, either unsorted or a sorted T cell fraction (not recorded which). The source of these receptors is a female donor with ankylosing spondylitis or in good health (not recorded which).

This clonotype came up a few times. The rearrangement links TRBV7-2 to TRBJ2-1; tentative D call: TRBD1 (6 bases). The germline V gene has CDR1 SGHTA and CDR2 FQGNSA. CDR3 length: 14 residues. Trimming removed 5 bases from V and 4 bases from J, with 12 bases in between. The CDR3 spells CASSASGQYNEQFF. CDR3 bases: TGTGCCAGCAGCGCGTCCGGACAGTACAATGAGCAGTTCTTC.

This clonotype was seen many times. This chain joins TRBV29-1 and TRBJ2-1; TRBD1 matches 9 bases. With 6 bases clipped from V and 4 bases from J, the junction kept 4 bases outside the gene matches. The CDR3 runs 13 residues. In germline, CDR1 is SQVTM, CDR2 ANQGSEA. The CDR3 region is CSVYGQGYNEQFF. CDR3 sequence (DNA): TGCAGCGTCTACGGACAGGGGTACAATGAGCAGTTCTTC.

V usage is TRBV27 and J usage is TRBJ2-7, with unresolved D. With 5 bases removed from V and 2 bases from J, the gap between germline ends came to 16 bases. This CDR3 spans 15 amino acids. CDR1 and CDR2 (germline): MNHEY, SMNVEV (reference sequence). The CDR3 coding sequence is TGTGCCAGCAGTCTCCTGGGTGCTGGGCCCTACGAGCAGTACTTC. Encoded protein: CASSLLGAGPYEQYF.

Many counts were recorded for this clonotype. At one of its ends the junction is not consistent with the germline gene, which may arise from a read error. The chain has TRBV7-9 and TRBJ1-2, with D perhaps TRBD1 (5 bases). CDR1 SEHNR and CDR2 FQNEAQ come from the germline V gene (reference sequence). The CDR3 runs 12 residues. The CDR3 region is CASRPTGDGYTF. CDR3 nucleotides: TGTGCCAGCAGGCCAACAGGAGATGGCTACACTTTC.

This clonotype was detected ten times or more. The rearrangement uses TRBV20-1 and TRBJ1-1; D is undetermined. Trimming took 5 bases from V and 7 from J, leaving 14 bases between them. The germline CDR1 and CDR2 sequences are DFQATT and SNEGSKA (reference sequence). This CDR3 region has 12 residues. The CDR3: CSAGLQSVEAFF. The CDR3 coding sequence is TGCAGTGCTGGGTTGCAGTCAGTTGAAGCTTTCTTT.

This clonotype was seen repeatedly, ten times or more. The genes are TRBV20-1 and TRBJ2-1, with D maybe TRBD1 (5 bases). V lost 0 bases and J 8 bases, leaving 14 bases between the germline ends. Germline CDR1 DFQATT, CDR2 SNEGSKA (reference sequence). This CDR3 region has 14 residues. The chain's CDR3 is CSAREVGRADEQFF. DNA for the CDR3: TGCAGTGCTAGAGAAGTGGGGCGCGCGGATGAGCAGTTCTTC.

The chain combines TRBV7-2 with TRBJ1-2; D remains ambiguous. There are 12 residues in the CDR3. In germline, CDR1 is SGHTA, CDR2 FQGNSA. V lost 3 bases and J lost 5, with 7 bases in between. The CDR3 coding sequence is TGTGCCAGCAGCTTTAACCGATATGGCTACACCTTC. Residues: CASSFNRYGYTF.

V is TRBV15 and J is TRBJ2-5; 8 bases agree with TRBD1. Germline loops: CDR1 LNHNV, CDR2 YYDKDF (reference sequence). This CDR3 is 14 amino acids long. V lost 8 bases and J lost 4; bases outside the gene matches: 9. The DNA for the CDR3 is TGTGCCACCGAGACCAAGACAGGGGCAGAGACCCAGTACTTC. Protein sequence: CATETKTGAETQYF.

V usage is TRBV7-2 and J usage is TRBJ2-1; D gene unclear. V dropped 1 base and J dropped 6 bases, with 7 bases sitting between them. CDR1 and CDR2 from the germline V gene are SGHTA and FQGNSA. This CDR3 is 13 amino acids long. The CDR3 region is CASSLGTINEQFF. The CDR3 coding sequence is TGTGCCAGCAGCTTAGGCACTATCAATGAGCAGTTCTTC.

This clonotype was detected ten times or more. V usage is TRBV20-1 and J usage is TRBJ2-5; 9 positions agree with TRBD2. This CDR3 comprises 15 residues. Germline V gene lookup returns CDR1 DFQATT and CDR2 SNEGSKA (reference sequence). V was pared by 0 bases and J by 3 bases, with 5 bases of the junction left unmatched. The CDR3 loop reads CSARDASSGKETQYF. The CDR3 DNA is TGCAGTGCTAGAGATGCGTCTAGCGGGAAAGAGACCCAGTACTTC.

This clonotype occurred many times. The chain couples TRBV7-8 to TRBJ2-5; TRBD2 is a possible D gene (6 bases). The germline V and J ends were trimmed by 5 bases and 5 bases, with 21 bases remaining between them. The germline gives CDR1 SGHVS, CDR2 FQNEAQ. The CDR3 runs to 16 residues. The CDR3 DNA is TGTGCCAGCAGCCCACGGAGTAGCGGAGTACTGGAGACCCAGTACTTC. It specifies CASSPRSSGVLETQYF.